The 28 T cell receptor beta chains reported below all come from one sample, sequenced in a study of graft-versus-host responses after intestinal transplantation. This table comes from immunoSEQ multiplex PCR, and its TCRdb copy is limited to in-frame clones, with some not included. The repertoire includes 90,000 to 150,000 clones, 95% of them detected once, and 2.5% to 3.5% sits in the top ten. No cognate antigen is known for these TCRs. The sequences come from unstimulated CD8+ T cells sorted from spleen or lymph node cells, collected before intestinal transplant. The receptors were sampled from a human donor who received an intestinal transplant.

The chain combines TRBV28 with TRBJ2-5, with 7 bases that match TRBD2. This CDR3 is 14 amino acids long. Germline V CDR1 and CDR2: MDHEN, SYDVKM. The V segment lost 3 bases and the J segment 4 bases; nucleotides outside the gene matches: 5. The CDR3 bases are TGTGCCAGCAGTTTCCGCCCTAGCGGAGAGACCCAGTACTTC. Translating it yields CASSFRPSGETQYF.

This chain joins TRBV6-5 and TRBJ1-5, with unresolved D. The CDR3 loop spans 13 amino acids. V lost 2 bases and J lost 7, with 9 bases in between. Germline V gene lookup returns CDR1 MNHEY and CDR2 SVGAGI. The CDR3 sequence is CASSYRVGQPQHF. CDR3 coding DNA: TGTGCCAGCAGTTACAGGGTCGGGCAGCCCCAGCATTTT.

The V and J genes are TRBV28 and TRBJ2-7; possibly TRBD2 for D (6 bases). Trimming took off 8 bases at V and 1 base at J, with 12 bases between the two ends. The CDR3 covers 13 residues. Germline CDR1 MDHEN, CDR2 SYDVKM. This CDR3 reads CASGSGESYEQYF. CDR3 sequence (DNA): TGTGCCAGCGGGTCGGGAGAGTCCTACGAGCAGTACTTC.

The rearrangement links TRBV9 to TRBJ1-4; maybe TRBD1 (5 bases). V lost 4 bases and J 8 bases, leaving 15 bases between the germline ends. The CDR3 is 14 residues long. Germline V gives CDR1 SGDLS, CDR2 YYNGEE. The CDR3 sequence: CASSLDGEGEKLFF. DNA for the CDR3: TGTGCCAGCAGCCTCGACGGGGAGGGGGAAAAACTGTTTTTT.

CDR3 bases: TGTGCCAGCAGGCGCAGGAGGGAAAAACTGTTTTTT. Its protein product is CASRRRREKLFF. This sequence joins TRBV2 and TRBJ1-4; D uncertain. Trimming stripped 6 bases from V and 8 bases from J, with 10 bases between. CDR3 size: 12 residues. CDR1 is SNHLY and CDR2 is FYNNEI in the germline V gene.

The V and J genes are TRBV28 and TRBJ1-4; D call uncertain. V gave up 5 bases and J gave up 4 bases, with 5 bases separating them. Per germline, CDR1 MDHEN and CDR2 SYDVKM. The CDR3 is 12 residues long. Here the CDR3 reads CASSPYNEKLFF. The CDR3 DNA is TGTGCCAGCAGTCCGTATAATGAAAAACTGTTTTTT.

This chain links TRBV4-1 with TRBJ2-7; D is perhaps TRBD1 (5 bases). The CDR3 contains 14 residues. Germline CDR1 MGHRA, CDR2 YSYEKL. V lost 1 base to trimming and J lost 2 bases, with 9 bases between them. CDR3 amino acids: CASSQVQGTYEQYF. The CDR3 nucleotides read TGCGCCAGCAGCCAAGTCCAGGGCACCTACGAGCAGTACTTC.

This chain connects TRBV27 to TRBJ2-7; the D is unclear. The V end lost 3 bases, the J end lost 2 bases, and 14 bases lay between the germline ends. This CDR3 has 15 residues. Germline CDR1 MNHEY, CDR2 SMNVEV (reference sequence). DNA of the CDR3: TGTGCCAGCAGTTTTGCCCCGGTTAACACCTACGAGCAGTACTTC. This translates into CASSFAPVNTYEQYF.

V gene TRBV12-5 combines with J gene TRBJ2-3; 8 bases align to TRBD1. CDR3 length: 14 residues. J was trimmed by 1 base and V by 5 bases; bases with no gene match: 2. Germline CDR1 LGHNT, CDR2 FRNRAP. The CDR3 reads CASGPDRGTDTQYF. The CDR3, as DNA: TGTGCTAGTGGTCCGGACAGGGGCACAGATACGCAGTATTTT.

The chain employs TRBV19 and TRBJ2-2; D is ambiguous. The CDR3 runs to 14 residues. Germline lookup yields CDR1 LNHDA and CDR2 SQIVND (reference sequence). Trimming left V 5 bases short and J 3 bases short, with 10 bases between. This CDR3 is CASSHPGHTGELFF. DNA of the CDR3: TGTGCCAGTAGTCATCCCGGGCACACCGGGGAGCTGTTTTTT. The variable domain in full, completed from reference TRBV19 and TRBJ2-2, reads DGGITQSPKYLFRKEGQNVTLSCEQNLNHDAMYWYRQDPGQGLRLIYYSQIVNDFQKGDIAEGYSVSREKKESFPLTVTSAQKNPTAFYLCASSHPGHTGELFFGEGSRLTVL.

The chain has TRBV27 and TRBJ2-1; D uncertain. Germline V lookup: CDR1 MNHEY, CDR2 SMNVEV (reference sequence). The V end lost 5 bases, the J end lost 2 bases, and 10 bases lay between the germline ends. The CDR3 is 14 residues long. The DNA of the CDR3 is TGTGCCAGCAGTCCGACCGTTACCTACAATGAGCAGTTCTTC. Translating gives CASSPTVTYNEQFF.

The V call is TRBV2, the J call TRBJ2-1, with 8 bases that match TRBD2. With V trimmed by 5 bases and J by 4 bases, 4 bases remained unmatched. Looked up from germline, CDR1 is SNHLY and CDR2 is FYNNEI. The length of the CDR3 is 14 residues. CDR3 sequence: CASSLKREYNEQFF. CDR3 nucleotide sequence: TGTGCCAGCAGTTTAAAGCGGGAGTACAATGAGCAGTTCTTC.

This clone was seen only once. The chain combines TRBV7-7 with TRBJ2-1; the match to TRBD2 covers 8 bases. CDR1 and CDR2 (germline): SSHAT, FNYEAQ (reference sequence). The CDR3 spans 15 residues. The J segment lost 9 bases and the V segment lost 5 bases, leaving 12 bases of the junction unmatched. CDR3 nucleotides: TGTGCCAGCAGCCCCGTCGAAGGAGCGGGAGTTGAGCAGTTCTTC. This codes for CASSPVEGAGVEQFF.

J is TRBJ2-7 and V is TRBV7-9, with no clear D. V lost 5 bases to trimming and J lost 3 bases, with 11 bases between them. CDR1 is SEHNR, CDR2 FQNEAQ, per germline (reference sequence). The CDR3 is 13 residues long. The CDR3, as DNA: TGTGCCAGCAGCCCTAAGGTTAACTACGAGCAGTACTTC. Translating gives CASSPKVNYEQYF. The complete variable domain, with remaining parts taken from reference TRBV7-9 and TRBJ2-7, reads DTGVSQNPRHKITKRGQNVTFRCDPISEHNRLYWYRQTLGQGPEFLTYFQNEAQLEKSRLLSDRFSAERPKGSFSTLEIQRTEQGDSAMYLCASSPKVNYEQYFGPGTRLTVT.

The gene calls are TRBV4-1 and TRBJ2-5, with D hard to call. CDR3 length equals 15 residues. Germline CDR1 MGHRA, CDR2 YSYEKL. The V end lost 0 bases, the J end lost 2 bases, and 10 bases lay between the germline ends. The CDR3 DNA sequence: TGCGCCAGCAGCCAAGAGGGGATAGGACAAGAGACCCAGTACTTC. Its protein is CASSQEGIGQETQYF.

The chain joins TRBV23-1 to TRBJ2-1, with 11 bases that match TRBD2. TRBV23-1 is an ORF, and what it does is uncertain. J was trimmed by 9 bases and V by 0 bases; bases with no gene match: 10. The CDR3 loop spans 17 amino acids. CDR3: CASSQSGLAGGGSEQFF. In nucleotides, the CDR3 is TGCGCCAGCAGTCAATCGGGGCTAGCGGGAGGAGGGAGTGAGCAGTTCTTC.

V gene TRBV28 combines with J gene TRBJ2-5; D remains ambiguous. Looked up from germline, CDR1 is MDHEN and CDR2 is SYDVKM. With 6 bases removed from V and 5 bases from J, the gap between germline ends came to 28 bases. This CDR3 is 18 amino acids long. The CDR3 bases are TGTGCCAGCAGCCCTATCCGCGAGTCAAGCCCACGCCGGGAGACCCAGTACTTC. Protein product: CASSPIRESSPRRETQYF.

The chain joins TRBV6-5 to TRBJ1-2, with TRBD1 matching over 8 bases. The CDR3 spans 15 residues. V was pared by 4 bases and J by 4 bases, with 8 bases of the junction left unmatched. Looked up from germline, CDR1 is MNHEY and CDR2 is SVGAGI. The CDR3 nucleotides read TGTGCCAGCAGTTCTCACGACAGGGGTAGCTATGGCTACACCTTC. It translates to CASSSHDRGSYGYTF.

The rearrangement uses TRBV6-5 and TRBJ2-1, with 10 bases aligning to TRBD2. Germline CDR1 MNHEY, CDR2 SVGAGI. The V segment lost 2 bases and the J segment 5 bases; nucleotides outside the gene matches: 6. There are 16 residues in the CDR3. In DNA, the CDR3 is TGTGCCAGCAGTTACGGACTAGCGGAGGCCCACAATGAGCAGTTCTTC. This gives the protein CASSYGLAEAHNEQFF.

This sequence joins TRBV6-5 and TRBJ2-7, with D uncertain. The V gene lost 6 bases and the J gene lost 2 bases, with 14 bases spanning the gap. The CDR3 sequence is 14 residues long. CDR1 and CDR2 (germline): MNHEY, SVGAGI. Written as DNA, the CDR3 is TGTGCCAGCAGACGTTCCGGGCAGACCTACGAGCAGTACTTC. Amino acids: CASRRSGQTYEQYF.

This chain uses TRBV6-6 with TRBJ2-7; 8 bases align to TRBD1. With 6 bases clipped from V and 3 bases from J, the junction kept 7 bases outside the gene matches. The CDR3 spans 14 residues. CDR1 is MNHNY, CDR2 SVGAGI, per germline (reference sequence). CDR3 loop: CASSGGQGHYEQYF. The CDR3, as DNA: TGTGCCAGCAGCGGCGGACAGGGACACTACGAGCAGTACTTC.

The chain carries TRBV28 and TRBJ2-5; TRBD2 aligns across 13 bases. The J call may be wrong; the DNA end is better matched by TRBJ2-7. This CDR3 is built from 18 residues. The germline V gene has CDR1 MDHEN and CDR2 SYDVKM. The CDR3 bases are TGTGCCAGCAGTTTATCCGGACTAGCGGGAGATTGGGCCTACGAGCAGTACTTC. It codes for CASSLSGLAGDWAYEQYF.

Remarks on this clone: The junction shows a germline mismatch at one end, possibly a read error. V is TRBV28 and J is TRBJ1-3; 8 bases line up with TRBD1. CDR1 and CDR2 from the germline V gene are MDHEN and SYDVKM. The CDR3 is made up of 16 amino acids. The CDR3 nucleotides read TGTGCCAGCAGTTTCATTCGACCCGGGACAGGCGACCCCCCTAATTTT. This sequence encodes CASSFIRPGTGDPPNF.

A single count supports this clone. This sequence joins TRBV9 and TRBJ2-2, with D perhaps being TRBD1 or TRBD2 (7 bases each). Germline CDR1 is SGDLS and CDR2 is YYNGEE. Trimming removed 4 bases from V and 6 bases from J, with 22 bases in between. The CDR3 has 17 amino acids. The CDR3 spells CASSQGGLSTSAGELFF. The CDR3 nucleotides are TGTGCCAGCAGCCAGGGGGGGCTATCGACGTCCGCCGGGGAGCTGTTTTTT.

V is TRBV28 and J is TRBJ1-1; D is undetermined. CDR1 MDHEN and CDR2 SYDVKM come from the germline V gene. CDR3 length: 12 amino acids. Trimming pared 5 bases from V and 0 bases from J, leaving 4 bases between. CDR3 nucleotides: TGTGCCAGCAGTCGGATGAACACTGAAGCTTTCTTT. This sequence encodes CASSRMNTEAFF. Complete variable domain (other parts from reference TRBV28 and TRBJ1-1): DVKVTQSSRYLVKRTGEKVFLECVQDMDHENMFWYRQDPGLGLRLIYFSYDVKMKEKGDIPEGYSVSREKKERFSLILESASTNQTSMYLCASSRMNTEAFFGQGTRLTVV.

This clone was detected a few times. The CDR3 here is CASSQEGHTSTYEQYF. The CDR3 nucleotides read TGCGCCAGCAGCCAAGAAGGGCACACCTCAACCTACGAGCAGTACTTC. V is TRBV4-1 and J is TRBJ2-7; D gene uncertain. The CDR3 is 16 amino acids. Trimming stripped 0 bases from V and 2 bases from J, with 14 bases between. Germline V gene data show CDR1 as MGHRA and CDR2 as YSYEKL.

The genes are TRBV9 and TRBJ2-2, with TRBD2 matching 11 bases. Germline CDR1 SGDLS, CDR2 YYNGEE. V dropped 6 bases and J dropped 7; count of bases not matched to a gene: 8. This CDR3 spans 15 amino acids. The CDR3 sequence is CASTLAGGPSGELFF. CDR3 bases: TGTGCCAGCACCTTAGCGGGAGGGCCAAGCGGGGAGCTGTTTTTT. The whole variable domain, remainder taken from reference TRBV9 and TRBJ2-2, is DSGVTQTPKHLITATGQRVTLRCSPRSGDLSVYWYQQSLDQGLQFLIQYYNGEERAKGNILERFSAQQFPDLHSELNLSSLELGDSALYFCASTLAGGPSGELFFGEGSRLTVL.

This chain links TRBV19 with TRBJ2-5; D is perhaps TRBD1 (6 bases). The J call is doubtful: the DNA matches TRBJ2-7 better. Germline V lookup: CDR1 LNHDA, CDR2 SQIVND (reference sequence). CDR3 length: 14 residues. The CDR3 loop reads CASKPRDIYYEQYF. In DNA, the CDR3 is TGTGCCAGCAAACCCAGGGACATTTACTACGAGCAGTACTTC.